Listed here is a single T cell receptor beta chain. Other DNA sequences in the same sample also yield this CDR3. Per the original data handling: Amplifying reference gene primers gave estimates of nucleated cell counts. Sequencing used immunoSEQ multiplex PCR; TCRdb keeps in-frame clones, though not all of them. Clone size and V and J calls were adopted from that table, with D and trimming inferred from the DNA. The repertoire holds fewer than 130,000 clones, with around 89% as singletons. This sample stems from a study of blood T cell repertoires in COVID-19. Turning to the study itself: COVID-19 samples from acute and convalescent phases originated in the United States, Italy and Spain. PBMCs, B-cell-depleted T cells, or T cells were the source of the cDNA or gDNA that made up the material.

CDR3 length equals 13 residues. V shed 4 bases and J shed 8 bases, with 12 bases lying between them. CDR1 and CDR2 (germline): SGHNT, YYREEE (reference sequence). This clonotype was obtained from a woman at least 80 years old with acute or convalescent COVID-19. Sequencing used peripheral blood. The chain combines TRBV5-4 with TRBJ2-2; D is undetermined. For the CDR3, the DNA is TGTGCCAGCAGCCTCGAACGAGTTGGGGAGCTGTTTTTT. Residues: CASSLERVGELFF. Full variable domain (outside the CDR3, taken from reference TRBV5-4 and TRBJ2-2): ETGVTQSPTHLIKTRGQQVTLRCSSQSGHNTVSWYQQALGQGPQFIFQYYREEENGRGNFPPRFSGLQFPNYSSELNVNALELDDSALYLCASSLERVGELFFGEGSRLTVL.